The present T cell receptor beta chain was sequenced within a study of regulatory T cells in long-lasting Graves disease. Study-wide results and caveats: Newly diagnosed disease favored TRBV20-1 and TRBJ2-1 over persistent disease.

This clonotype was recorded at least ten times. Its matching antigen is unknown. The time point denotes: newly diagnosed GD, antithyroid drugs for less than 3 months. PBMC-derived RNA was used for the TCR library. The CDR3 runs to 10 residues. V lost 9 bases to trimming and J lost 4 bases, with 4 bases between them. Germline-derived CDR1 and CDR2 are LNHNV and YYDKDF (reference sequence). Building of the TCR beta libraries involved iRepertoire HTBI primers and Arm-PCR of CDR3 regions. TCRdb re-called the multiplex PCR reads with MiXCR, one entry per CDR3 protein. The data show around 320,000 distinct CDR3 sequences, about a sixth seen once. These sequences were also reported in another study, on T cells in Graves' hyperthyroidism and ophthalmopathy. This second report adds: The study used the HTBI primer set for a first-round RT-PCR of the TCR CDR3.

This sequence was found in a man aged 35 to 55 with Graves disease. The specimen was peripheral blood mononuclear cells (PBMCs), collected at new diagnosis, from a patient treated with antithyroid drugs. V usage is TRBV15 and J usage is TRBJ1-5; D is unclear. DNA of the CDR3: TGTGCCACTAAGAATCAGCCCCAGCATTTT. Translating gives CATKNQPQHF.